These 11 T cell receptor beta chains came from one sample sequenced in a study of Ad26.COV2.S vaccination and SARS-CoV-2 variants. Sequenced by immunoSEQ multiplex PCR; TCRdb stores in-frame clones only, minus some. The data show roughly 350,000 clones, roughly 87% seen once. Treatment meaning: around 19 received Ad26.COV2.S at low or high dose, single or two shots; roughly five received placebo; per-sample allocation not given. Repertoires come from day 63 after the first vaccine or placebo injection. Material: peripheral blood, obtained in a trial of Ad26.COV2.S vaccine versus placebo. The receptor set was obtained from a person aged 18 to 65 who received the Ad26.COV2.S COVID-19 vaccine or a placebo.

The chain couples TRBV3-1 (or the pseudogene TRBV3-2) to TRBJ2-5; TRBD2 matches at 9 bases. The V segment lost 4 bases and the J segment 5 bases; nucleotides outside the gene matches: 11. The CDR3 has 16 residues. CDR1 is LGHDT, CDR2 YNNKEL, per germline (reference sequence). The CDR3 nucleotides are TGTGCCAGCAGCCCAGGTGGGGTAGCGGGGGAGGAGACCCAGTACTTC. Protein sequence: CASSPGGVAGEETQYF.

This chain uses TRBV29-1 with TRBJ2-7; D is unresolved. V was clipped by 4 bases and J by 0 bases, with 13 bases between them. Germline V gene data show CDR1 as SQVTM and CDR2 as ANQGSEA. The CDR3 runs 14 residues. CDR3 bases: TGCAGCGTTGCCCAGGCGAGGAGCTCCTACGAGCAGTACTTC. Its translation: CSVAQARSSYEQYF.

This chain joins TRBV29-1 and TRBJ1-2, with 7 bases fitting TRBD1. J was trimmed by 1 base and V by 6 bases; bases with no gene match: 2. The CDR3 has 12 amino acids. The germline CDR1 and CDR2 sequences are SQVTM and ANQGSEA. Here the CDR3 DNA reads TGCAGCGTCGGGACAGTTAACTATGGCTACACCTTC. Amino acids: CSVGTVNYGYTF.

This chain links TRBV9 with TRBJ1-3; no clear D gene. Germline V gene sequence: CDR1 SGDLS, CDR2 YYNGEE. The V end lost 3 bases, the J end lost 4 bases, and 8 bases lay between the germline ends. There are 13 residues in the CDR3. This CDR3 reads CASSGSGGNTIYF. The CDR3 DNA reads TGTGCCAGCAGCGGAAGTGGGGGAAACACCATATATTTT.

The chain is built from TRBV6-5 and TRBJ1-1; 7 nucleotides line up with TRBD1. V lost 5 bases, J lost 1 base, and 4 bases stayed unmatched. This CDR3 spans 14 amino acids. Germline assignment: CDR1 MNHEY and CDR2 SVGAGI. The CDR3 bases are TGTGCCAGCAGTAAGGGACAGAAGAACACTGAAGCTTTCTTT. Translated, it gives CASSKGQKNTEAFF.

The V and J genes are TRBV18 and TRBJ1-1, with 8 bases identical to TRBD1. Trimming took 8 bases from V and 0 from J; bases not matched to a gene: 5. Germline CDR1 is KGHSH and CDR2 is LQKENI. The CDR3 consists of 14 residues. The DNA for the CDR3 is TGTGCCAGCGATGACAGGGGCCTGAACACTGAAGCTTTCTTT. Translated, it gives CASDDRGLNTEAFF. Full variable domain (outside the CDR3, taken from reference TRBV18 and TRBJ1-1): NAGVMQNPRHLVRRRGQEARLRCSPMKGHSHVYWYRQLPEEGLKFMVYLQKENIIDESGMPKERFSAEFPKEGPSILRIQQVVRGDSAAYFCASDDRGLNTEAFFGQGTRLTVV.

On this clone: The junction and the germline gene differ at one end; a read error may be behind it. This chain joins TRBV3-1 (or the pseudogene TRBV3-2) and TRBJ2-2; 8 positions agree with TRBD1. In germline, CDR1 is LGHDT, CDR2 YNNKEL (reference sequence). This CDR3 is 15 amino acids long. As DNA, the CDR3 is TGTGCCAGCACCCAAAGTACAGGGGGCACCGGGGAGCTGTTTTTT. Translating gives CASTQSTGGTGELFF.

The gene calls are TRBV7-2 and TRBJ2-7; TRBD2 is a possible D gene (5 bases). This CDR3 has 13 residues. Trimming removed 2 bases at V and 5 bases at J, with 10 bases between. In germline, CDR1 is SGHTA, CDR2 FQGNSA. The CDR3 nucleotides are TGTGCCAGCAGCTTACCCGGGGTCCACGAGCAGTACTTC. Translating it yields CASSLPGVHEQYF.

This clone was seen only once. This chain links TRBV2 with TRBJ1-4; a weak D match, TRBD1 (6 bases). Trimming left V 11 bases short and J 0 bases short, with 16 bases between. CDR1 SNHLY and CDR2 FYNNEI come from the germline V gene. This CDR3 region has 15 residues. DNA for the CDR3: TGTGCCTGGGCGCAGGGGCGAACAACTAATGAAAAACTGTTTTTT. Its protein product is CAWAQGRTTNEKLFF.

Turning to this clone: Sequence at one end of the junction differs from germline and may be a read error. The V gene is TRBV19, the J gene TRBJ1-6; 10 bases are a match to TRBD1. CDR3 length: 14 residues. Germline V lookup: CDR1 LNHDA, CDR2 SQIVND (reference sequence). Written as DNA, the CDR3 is TGTGCAAGTACCTTCGACAGGGGGCGGTCACCCCTCCACTTT. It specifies CASTFDRGRSPLHF.

The CDR3 bases are TGTGCCAGCAGCTTGGGTAACGCTGAAGCTTTCTTT. Protein product: CASSLGNAEAFF. The rearrangement uses TRBV5-6 and TRBJ1-1; the D is unclear. CDR3 size: 12 residues. The V gene's germline CDR1 is SGHDT and CDR2 YYEEEE. Between the trimmed V and J ends, which lost 0 bases and 6 bases, there was a span of 6 bases.